This entry lists 24 T cell receptor beta chains sequenced from one sample in a study of blood T cell repertoires in COVID-19. TCRdb's table, derived via immunoSEQ multiplex PCR, lists solely in-frame clones and lacks some. The data contain about 300,000 clones, about 89% of them seen just once; the ten biggest clones take up roughly 5.1%. The sample consisted of peripheral blood. The receptors were sampled from a man aged 35 to 55 with acute or convalescent COVID-19.

The rearrangement links TRBV30 to TRBJ1-2; perhaps TRBD1 as D (6 bases). Between the trimmed V and J ends, which lost 5 bases and 5 bases, there was a span of 15 bases. CDR1 and CDR2 (germline): GTSNPN, SVGIG (reference sequence). CDR3 length: 13 residues. CDR3 in DNA: TGTGCCTGGGCTGCCGGACAGCTTTATGGCTACACCTTC. It is translated as CAWAAGQLYGYTF. The full variable domain, its missing parts supplied by reference TRBV30 and TRBJ1-2, is SQTIHQWPATLVQPVGSPLSLECTVEGTSNPNLYWYRQAAGRGLQLLFYSVGIGQISSEVPQNLSASRPQDRQFILSSKKLLLSDSGFYLCAWAAGQLYGYTFGSGTRLTVV.

This clone appeared once. This chain links TRBV9 with TRBJ2-1; D might be TRBD2 (5 bases). V dropped 3 bases and J dropped 3 bases, with 16 bases sitting between them. Per the germline V gene, CDR1 is SGDLS and CDR2 is YYNGEE. The CDR3 runs to 16 residues. The CDR3 protein is CASSAGNPNFYNEQFF. The CDR3 bases are TGTGCCAGCAGCGCCGGGAACCCAAACTTCTACAATGAGCAGTTCTTC.

About this clone itself: The sample has other DNA sequences that encode this CDR3 too. The chain combines TRBV5-1 with TRBJ1-2; 7 positions agree with TRBD1. J lost 8 bases, V lost 0 bases, and 4 bases had no gene match. This CDR3 contains 13 residues. Per the germline V gene, CDR1 is SGHRS and CDR2 is YFSETQ. CDR3 protein: CASSLGQGDGYTF. DNA for the CDR3: TGCGCCAGCAGCTTGGGACAGGGTGACGGCTACACCTTC.

The chain employs TRBV11-1 and TRBJ1-1, with 8 bases that match TRBD1. This CDR3 spans 15 amino acids. V gave up 3 bases and J gave up 4 bases; unmatched junction bases: 7. From germline, CDR1 is SGHAT and CDR2 FQDESV (reference sequence). The CDR3 DNA reads as TGTGCCAGCAGCTTGGAAGACAGGGGAGGCACTGAAGCTTTCTTT. Protein sequence: CASSLEDRGGTEAFF.

The sample holds one count of this clone. The V call is TRBV14, the J call TRBJ2-1; possible D gene TRBD2, 6 bases. V shed 4 bases and J shed 0 bases, with 13 bases lying between them. The germline V gene has CDR1 SGHDN and CDR2 FVKESK. This CDR3 spans 16 amino acids. The chain's CDR3 is CASSPGTVSSYNEQFF. The CDR3 bases are TGTGCCAGCAGCCCGGGGACTGTGAGCTCCTACAATGAGCAGTTCTTC.

This clone was detected a few times. V gene TRBV11-1 combines with J gene TRBJ1-2; TRBD1 agrees at 8 bases. This CDR3 is built from 13 residues. Germline V gives CDR1 SGHAT, CDR2 FQDESV (reference sequence). The V segment lost 3 bases and the J segment 7 bases; nucleotides outside the gene matches: 4. CDR3 region: CASSFDRGGGYTF. CDR3 bases: TGTGCCAGCAGCTTCGACAGGGGTGGTGGCTACACCTTC.

The chain combines TRBV10-1 with TRBJ2-1, with TRBD1 as a possible D gene (5 bases). V lost 3 bases, J lost 8 bases, and 8 bases lay in between. CDR3 length: 12 amino acids. From germline, CDR1 is WNHNN and CDR2 SYGVQD (reference sequence). This CDR3 is CASSEMTDEQFF. The CDR3 DNA is TGCGCCAGCAGTGAAATGACAGATGAGCAGTTCTTC.

With regard to this clone: Other DNA variants within this sample encode the same CDR3. The CDR3 loop reads CAWGDGGMDTEAFF. The CDR3 DNA is TGTGCCTGGGGGGACGGGGGGATGGACACTGAAGCTTTCTTT. V gene TRBV30 combines with J gene TRBJ1-1; weak D call: TRBD1 (5 bases). Germline CDR1 reads GTSNPN; CDR2 reads SVGIG (reference sequence). This CDR3 region has 14 residues. V shed 5 bases and J shed 3 bases, with 16 bases lying between them.

This clone was counted once. The chain is built from TRBV2 and TRBJ2-7; 7 bases line up with TRBD1. CDR1 and CDR2 from the germline V gene are SNHLY and FYNNEI. J lost 2 bases, V lost 2 bases, and 9 bases had no gene match. The CDR3 runs 16 residues. The CDR3 DNA reads TGTGCCAGCAGTGAATCCGTCCAGGGGGACACCTACGAGCAGTACTTC. This gives the protein CASSESVQGDTYEQYF.

This clone was seen just once. This chain links TRBV6-6 with TRBJ2-5; D is undetermined. V lost 6 bases and J 1 base, leaving 6 bases between the germline ends. The CDR3 contains 12 residues. Germline V gene sequence: CDR1 MNHNY, CDR2 SVGAGI (reference sequence). The CDR3, as DNA: TGTGCCAGCAGCGGTACCCAAGAGACCCAGTACTTC. Residues: CASSGTQETQYF.

The chain couples TRBV15 to TRBJ1-2, with D perhaps TRBD1 (5 bases). Germline values: CDR1 LNHNV, CDR2 YYDKDF (reference sequence). This CDR3 region has 14 residues. The V and J ends lost 0 bases and 7 bases respectively, with 12 bases between them. The CDR3, as DNA: TGTGCCACCAGCAGAGATCAAGGGGTAGGTGGCTACACCTTC. The encoded protein is CATSRDQGVGGYTF.

The chain is built from TRBV6-2 or TRBV6-3 and TRBJ2-2, with D tentatively TRBD2 (6 bases). Germline V gene sequence: CDR1 MNHEY, CDR2 SVGEGT. The CDR3 has 14 amino acids. Trimming took 5 bases from V and 9 from J, leaving 16 bases between them. CDR3 in amino acids: CASSLQTTSRELFF. For the CDR3, the DNA is TGTGCCAGCAGTCTACAAACAACTAGCAGGGAGCTGTTTTTT.

The chain combines TRBV11-2 with TRBJ2-2, with 7 bases lining up with TRBD1. Germline V lookup: CDR1 SGHAT, CDR2 FQNNGV. The CDR3 contains 16 residues. Trimming cost V 2 bases and J 2 bases; bases outside gene matches: 5. CDR3 coding DNA: TGTGCCAGCAGCTTAACCCGGGACAGCAACACCGGGGAGCTGTTTTTT. Protein: CASSLTRDSNTGELFF.

The V and J genes are TRBV9 and TRBJ1-3; unclear D gene. Deletions cut 0 bases from V and 4 bases from J, with 11 bases between. This CDR3 is 15 amino acids long. Looked up from germline, CDR1 is SGDLS and CDR2 is YYNGEE. In DNA form, the CDR3 reads TGTGCCAGCAGCGTAGGTTCAATTGCGGGAAACACCATATATTTT. Protein product: CASSVGSIAGNTIYF. The full variable domain, its missing parts supplied by reference TRBV9 and TRBJ1-3, is DSGVTQTPKHLITATGQRVTLRCSPRSGDLSVYWYQQSLDQGLQFLIQYYNGEERAKGNILERFSAQQFPDLHSELNLSSLELGDSALYFCASSVGSIAGNTIYFGEGSWLTVV.

The chain recombines TRBV6-6 with TRBJ2-7; TRBD2 matches 12 bases. CDR1 and CDR2 from the germline V gene are MNHNY and SVGAGI (reference sequence). The CDR3 sequence is 16 residues long. Germline trimming cut 6 bases from V and 0 bases from J; bases unmatched to any gene: 6. CDR3 bases: TGTGCCAGCAGCCGGACTAGCGGGACGAGCTCCTACGAGCAGTACTTC. Translated, it gives CASSRTSGTSSYEQYF.

This sequence joins TRBV7-9 and TRBJ1-2, with 7 bases matching TRBD1. V shed 3 bases, J shed 6 bases, and the junction held 10 bases outside the gene matches. Looked up from germline, CDR1 is SEHNR and CDR2 is FQNEAQ (reference sequence). This CDR3 has 15 residues. The CDR3: CASSLAGTVGDGYTF. CDR3 nucleotide sequence: TGTGCCAGCAGCTTGGCCGGGACAGTCGGGGATGGCTACACCTTC.

The rearrangement links TRBV5-6 to TRBJ2-1, with 7 bases that match TRBD2. This CDR3 is built from 13 residues. CDR1 and CDR2 (germline): SGHDT, YYEEEE. Trimming removed 2 bases from V and 7 bases from J; junction bases left unmatched: 3. Here the CDR3 DNA reads TGTGCCAGCAGCTTTCAGGGAGGGAATGAGCAGTTCTTC. It codes for CASSFQGGNEQFF.

The sample holds one count of this clone. The rearrangement links TRBV6-5 to TRBJ2-7, with D perhaps matching TRBD1 (5 bases). Trimming pared 6 bases from V and 2 bases from J, leaving 17 bases between. This CDR3 has 15 residues. The germline V gene encodes CDR1 MNHEY and CDR2 SVGAGI. In DNA, the CDR3 is TGTGCCAGCAGGGCAGACAGTAGTGCCACCTACGAGCAGTACTTC. Translating it yields CASRADSSATYEQYF.

In DNA form, the CDR3 reads TGCGCCAGCAGCTTAGACAGGGGGCTAATGAACACTGAAGCTTTCTTT. This translates into CASSLDRGLMNTEAFF. The gene calls are TRBV5-1 and TRBJ1-1; 10 bases match TRBD1. This CDR3 is built from 16 residues. Germline values: CDR1 SGHRS, CDR2 YFSETQ. The J segment lost 0 bases and the V segment lost 2 bases, leaving 4 bases of the junction unmatched.

The count of this clone is one. The CDR3 DNA is TGTGCCAGCAGCTTGACAGTTAATGGGCCCCAGCATTTT. It specifies CASSLTVNGPQHF. The chain links TRBV7-3 to TRBJ1-5, with TRBD1 as a possible D gene (5 bases). Trimming removed 3 bases at V and 9 bases at J, with 12 bases between. Germline-derived CDR1 and CDR2 are SGHTA and FQGTGA. The CDR3 totals 13 residues.

The V call is TRBV30, the J call TRBJ2-1; possibly TRBD2 for D (6 bases). CDR3 length equals 13 residues. The germline gives CDR1 GTSNPN, CDR2 SVGIG (reference sequence). Trimming stripped 0 bases from V and 6 bases from J, with 9 bases between. CDR3 sequence reads: CAWSVLATNEQFF. The CDR3 DNA follows: TGTGCCTGGAGTGTACTAGCAACCAATGAGCAGTTCTTC.

V usage is TRBV3-1 (or the pseudogene TRBV3-2) and J usage is TRBJ1-2; unclear D gene. The germline V gene has CDR1 LGHDT and CDR2 YNNKEL (reference sequence). This CDR3 has 12 amino acids. The V end was cut by 1 base, the J end by 9 bases, with 9 bases between. The CDR3 DNA reads as TGTGCCAGCAGCCAAGCGGGAAGTCGCTACACCTTC. Encoded protein: CASSQAGSRYTF.

This chain uses TRBV10-3 with TRBJ1-6; 7 nucleotides align to TRBD1. Germline CDR1 and CDR2: ENHRY and SYGVKD. The junction had 9 bases not matched to a gene; V was cut back by 10 bases and J by 6 bases. This CDR3 contains 14 residues. Here the CDR3 reads CATMRQGSNSPLHF. CDR3 bases: TGTGCCACTATGAGACAGGGTAGTAATTCACCCCTCCACTTT.

This clone was observed a single time. J is TRBJ1-4 and V is TRBV7-9; D remains ambiguous. Germline V CDR1 and CDR2: SEHNR, FQNEAQ (reference sequence). V lost 3 bases, J lost 8 bases, and 13 bases lay in between. The CDR3 is made up of 14 amino acids. The CDR3 DNA reads TGTGCCAGCAGCTTGAAGGGAGCAAAGGAAAAACTGTTTTTT. This codes for CASSLKGAKEKLFF.